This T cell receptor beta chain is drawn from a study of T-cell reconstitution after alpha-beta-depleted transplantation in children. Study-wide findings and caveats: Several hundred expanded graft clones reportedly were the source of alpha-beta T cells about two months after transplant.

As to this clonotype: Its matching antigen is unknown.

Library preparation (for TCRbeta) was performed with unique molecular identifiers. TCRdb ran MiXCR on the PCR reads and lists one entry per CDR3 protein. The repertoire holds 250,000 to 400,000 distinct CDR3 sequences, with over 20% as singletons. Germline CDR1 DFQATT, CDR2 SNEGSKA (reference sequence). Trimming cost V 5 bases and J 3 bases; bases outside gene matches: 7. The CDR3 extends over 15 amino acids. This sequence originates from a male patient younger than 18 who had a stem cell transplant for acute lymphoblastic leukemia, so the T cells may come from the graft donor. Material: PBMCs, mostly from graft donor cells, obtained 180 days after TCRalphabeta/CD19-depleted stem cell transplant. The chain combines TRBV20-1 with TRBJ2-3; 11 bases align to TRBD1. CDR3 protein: CSAFPGQGGTDTQYF. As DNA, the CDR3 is TGCAGTGCTTTCCCGGGACAGGGGGGGACAGATACGCAGTATTTT.